The present TCR beta chain was sequenced within a study of cytomegalovirus exposure and HLA in healthy donors (dated 2017 in TCRdb). At the level of the whole study: According to an earlier analysis of a few hundred of the donors, about 180 million T cells yielded some 120 million unique TCR beta sequences and around 280 Gb of sequence data. An early release that covered roughly 600 HLA-typed donors contained approximately 290 gigabases of sequencing data and tens of millions of unique TCR sequences. Of the roughly 400 genotyped donors, about 80% fell in the genetic ancestry cluster associated with self-reported Caucasian donors. The study aimed to test whether cataloging public T cell receptors could reveal signatures of past pathogen exposure. The T cell repertoires of under 750 subjects were profiled by immunosequencing and related to cytomegalovirus serostatus. A separate validation cohort of 100 to 150 different subjects was used in addition to the approximately 610-subject first cohort. High-throughput TCR immunosequencing, statistical association of individual TCRs with disease status, and machine learning were combined to predict cytomegalovirus infection status. In a later analysis, previously published TCR beta repertoires from 670 or so donors were re-analyzed and high-resolution HLA genotyping was added so that TCR occurrence patterns could be studied. Rather than using new phenotypic data, the later analysis identified candidate immune exposures from TCR beta sequences and from how often those sequences occurred across donors. An earlier analysis of several hundred of the donors applied high-throughput TCR beta sequencing to assess whether each TCR beta V gene segment acted as functional or pseudogenic. Alongside the repertoire data, information on donor age, sex, ethnicity and CMV serostatus was compiled. A later genetic analysis used genome-wide SNP genotypes for about three fifths of the 666 donors, treating that subset as a discovery cohort. Every repertoire in the discovery cohort had been generated on one and the same sequencing platform. Class I and class II HLA loci were covered by the typing at four-digit resolution. The number of typed donors differed by locus: roughly 629-640 for A, B, C, DRB1 and DQB1; 522 for DQA1; approximately 600 for DPA1; and 450 to 480 for DPB1. Because of strong linkage in the cohort, a few DR-DQ haplotypes were treated as single units for association and clustering. Among some 410 genotyped donors of the cohort, an average of around 250,000 unique TCR beta nucleotide sequences was sequenced per donor, of which roughly 17% were non-productive. General study outcomes and caveats: An earlier analysis of some 560 of the donors showed that most TCR beta V segments appeared in productive rearrangements either about 87% or about 30% of the time, which broadly matched IMGT annotations. In a later analysis, HLA-associated TCR beta chains were found to be more clonally expanded and to have lower generation probabilities than equally common non-associated chains. In the study, some 180 TCR beta chains were listed as associated with cytomegalovirus. A later genetic analysis associated a missense DCLRE1C variant with V-gene and J-gene trimming of TCR beta chains, and an independent cohort replicated the association. Some IMGT-functional V segments, including TRBV6-2 and TRBV6-3, could not be distinguished by the 87-base-pair reads and were therefore excluded. According to a later analysis, parvovirus B19, influenza, CMV and Epstein-Barr virus appeared linked to several top co-occurrence clusters. Immune exposure information for the cohort was limited to CMV serostatus. The authors suggested that the approach could potentially be extended to other disease states and immunological phenotypes. The cohort was sequenced for TCR beta chains only, and without alpha or paired-chain data the features that could be detected were limited. When HLA alleles, especially DR and DQ, strongly co-occurred, TCR associations were difficult to assign to individual alleles. HLA typing was unavailable for some donors at each locus, so association tests used only the typed subset. In a later analysis, more than 15,000 TCR beta sequences were associated with specific HLA alleles at a false discovery rate of 0.05. A further reported finding was that TCR beta sequences accurately predicted the HLA-A and HLA-B alleles for most subjects in the first cohort. Linkage disequilibrium might explain the correlated functional status among segregating V segments, but an unknown experimental factor could not be excluded. According to a later analysis, TCR association rates differed among HLA loci, with DRB1 alleles showing the most associated TCRs and HLA-C alleles showing the fewest. A cluster of highly shared sequence variants was judged likely to be a technical artifact of the sequencing pipeline. In a later analysis, most CMV-associated TCR beta chains were found to appear HLA-restricted, with HLA associations seemingly driven largely by CMV exposure. Three of the identified cytomegalovirus-associated TCR beta chains were confirmed in vitro to be specific for cytomegalovirus antigens. According to a later genetic analysis, donors in an Asian-associated ancestry cluster had fewer N-insertions in productive TCRs than the roughly 660-donor mean. Roughly uniform sequencing depth across donors was assumed in presence/absence analyses, although this assumption may not hold. Most TCR sequences were seen in very few donors, while some public TCRs were found in many individuals. The classifier was reported to diagnose cytomegalovirus status with high specificity and sensitivity in both the original cohort and the validation cohort. Roughly 17 rarely observed V segments, including chromosome 9 orphons, were excluded from the earlier analysis of about 610 of the donors because counts were too low.

Points on this clone: Its antigen target is currently unknown. Nothing much larger sits one base from this clone, and base qualities are not available.

Receptor libraries were prepared by the immunoSEQ multiplex PCR assay. A mixture of 60 forward primers for TCR Vbeta segments and 13 reverse primers for TCR Jbeta segments was used in the multiplex PCR. The CDR3 region of rearranged TCR beta genes was amplified from genomic DNA by a multiplex PCR assay. The amplified TCR beta libraries were sequenced on the Illumina HiSeq System as 87-base-pair reads. As for the authors' bioinformatics: A later analysis tallied around 82 million unique TCR beta chains across the approximately 670 repertoires, and some 12 million of those chains were shared by two or more donors. Raw reads were error-corrected and collapsed into unique sequences with a nearest-neighbor algorithm that merged closely related sequences to remove PCR and sequencing errors. V, D and J gene segments were assigned by aligning CDR3 sequences to IMGT reference sequences. Each retained sequence needed at least a six-nucleotide match to both a V gene segment and a J gene segment. A rearrangement counted as productive if the CDR3 had no stop codons and remained in frame with V and J, and every other rearrangement counted as non-productive. Following IMGT convention, CDR3 was defined as the stretch from the second conserved V-encoded cysteine to the conserved J-encoded phenylalanine. In an earlier analysis of around 600 of the donors, sequences lacking an unambiguous match to a single V gene segment were excluded. An earlier analysis of around 600 of the donors classified V segments as functional when productive rearrangements were above 56.7% and as segregating when the standard deviation between donors was above 5%. A statistical classification framework was built to diagnose cytomegalovirus status from the catalog of TCR beta chain sequences. In a later analysis, V and J genes were assigned by comparing TCR nucleotide sequences against IMGT/GENE-DB human TR gene sequences. A later analysis assigned CDR3 sequences and most-parsimonious VDJ recombination scenarios with the TCRdist pipeline. In a later analysis, every TCR beta chain was defined by the combination of its CDR3 amino acid sequence and its V-gene family, and reads without a unique V-gene family were dropped. As a way to deal with suspected cross-contamination and a sequencing artifact, a later analysis dropped 450 to 700 nucleotide sequences that were highly shared and had low generation probability. For each public chain, a later analysis derived a clonal expansion index from normalized ranks of inferred template counts within each repertoire. In a later analysis, generation probabilities were computed using a VDJ recombination model fitted to out-of-frame rearrangements, and the results were checked against IGoR. Hypergeometric tests were used in a later analysis to score TCR-TCR, TCR-HLA and TCR-CMV co-occurrence, with a repertoire-size bias correction applied to the TCR pairs. In a later analysis, false discovery rates were estimated by permuting HLA or CMV assignments 20 times. In a later analysis, co-occurring TCRs were grouped with DBSCAN, and TCRdist sequence similarity was added when clustering was performed within HLA-allele-positive subsets. Repertoires with fewer than 30,000 or more than 120,000 public chains were left out of co-occurrence clustering, as were about five repertoires with anomalous nucleotide sharing. Sourced from immuneACCESS, this table was stored by TCRdb with only in-frame sequences that have V and J called. A share of the clones is absent; for the studies checked, an unresolved V gene accounts for under half, and the remainder has no known explanation. V and J calls and clone size follow that table, whereas D and trimming were derived from the DNA. The sample yields about 160,000 clones; 87% were counted once. The top ten clonotypes cover about 0.93% of the sample.

The cohort consisted of 600 to 700 healthy bone marrow donors. All cohort members were sampled while nominally healthy, although unrecorded immune exposures were likely present. The donor tested CMV seronegative and was one of the 352 seronegative cohort members. A peripheral blood sample was provided by each donor, and peripheral blood mononuclear cells were used for TCR beta sequencing. Genomic DNA was extracted from the blood cell samples with the Qiagen DNeasy Blood Extraction Kit. V loses 6 bases, J loses 5 bases, and the germline ends lie 10 bases apart. The germline V gene encodes CDR1 DFQATT and CDR2 SNEGSKA (reference sequence). The CDR3 starts with the cysteine, ends with the phenylalanine, and has 11 residues. Left in the record is the CDR3 DNA by itself, 33 bases read in frame from the first base.

What was sequenced was PBMCs. The TCR comes from a young woman in good health and CMV-seronegative. The receptor chain draws on TRBV20-1 and TRBJ1-1; the D gene is possibly TRBD1, with 5 bases matching. CDR3 region: CSARGRTEAFF. In nucleotides, the sequence is TGCAGTGCCCGGGGGAGGACTGAAGCTTTCTTT.